This T cell receptor (beta chain) was sequenced for a study of shared clonotypes between healthy human individuals (TCRdb year 2020). Regarding the study in general: The cohort comprised two women and a few men aged 18 to 49 years. The study deeply sequenced blood TCR repertoires of about 5 healthy adults to estimate repertoire size and the extent of clonotype sharing between individuals. To increase sequencing depth and limit assay-specific biases, different laboratories used diverse techniques to prepare libraries and sequence TCR repertoires. Leukapheresis yielded between about 0.85 and 10 billion PBMCs per donor.

The junction carries 12 bases between V and J, which are trimmed by 2 bases and 1 base respectively. CDR3 length: 16 amino acids, cysteine to phenylalanine. Only CDR3 DNA is held: 48 bases, read in frame from base 1. Taken from the germline V gene, the CDR1 and CDR2 loops are SGHAT and FQNNGV. Summary of the overall study and its limitations: Sampling was limited to blood, and TCR repertoires in tissue likely differ from TCR repertoires in blood. The genetic and exposure-history diversity represented was limited by the small number of donors. Pairwise subsampling led to the expectation that sequencing depth would affect the degree of clonotype sharing among donors.

Using the deep immunoSEQ assay, multiplex PCR amplified TCR CDR3 regions from genomic DNA. Genomic DNA extracted from each cell subset was distributed evenly over all wells of several immunoSEQ 96-well plates, and each plate served as one replicate. For unsorted PBMC, around 330 ng genomic DNA, equal to 25,000 to 35,000 T cell genomes, was loaded into each replicate PCR. Ten immunoSEQ deep assay plates were used to sequence the unsorted PBMC genomic DNA. Purified libraries were quantified with a Qubit 3.0 fluorometer, sized on a Bioanalyzer 2100, and re-quantified with the KAPA Library Quantification kit. A separate single-read 150-cycle Illumina NextSeq 550 flow cell was used to sequence each immunoSEQ 96-well plate. The paper's data handling went like this. Because the immunoSEQ output held only junctional sequences and lacked quality scores, the filtering could not match the filtering applied to full-length reads. To assign V/J genes and CDR3, sequences were annotated against IMGT germline references using PyIR, a Python wrapper for IgBLAST v1.9. Reads with weak V/J assignments (E-value above 1e-6), missing CDR3, stop codons, out-of-frame junctions, or ambiguous translated residues were removed. V3J clonotypes were defined as sequences sharing an identical inferred V gene, J gene, and CDR3 amino acid sequence. The percentage overlap between two repertoires was calculated by dividing the number of shared unique clonotypes by the size of the smaller repertoire. RTK rarefaction, the Chao1 estimator, and Recon v2.1 estimates of unobserved clonotypes were used to assess repertoire richness. TCRdb limited this immuneACCESS table to in-frame rearrangements with V and J called. A share of clones is missing; checked studies link under half to unresolved V genes, and the rest is unexplained. That table gives V, J and clone size, and the DNA gave D and trimming. Across this sample there are more than 450,000 clones, with approximately 85% seen only once. Jointly, the top ten make up 10% to 15% of the sample.

The donors were healthy, HIV-negative adults with no recently reported acute infections or vaccinations. Every donor was a Caucasian adult living in Nashville, Tennessee, USA. In the unsorted samples, 90 million to 100 million PBMCs were counted, and genomic DNA was extracted using the QIAamp DNA Blood Mini kit. Blood was obtained by leukapheresis, after which PBMCs were separated by Ficoll-Histopaque density gradient centrifugation and cryopreserved in liquid nitrogen vapor phase. A word on this clone: Its antigen is not yet known. It has no much larger one-base neighbor in the sample; base qualities were not kept.

This TCR derives from a woman in her thirties or forties in good health. Some clones in this sample may be carry-over from other donors' samples. The chain employs TRBV11-2 and TRBJ2-4, and possibly TRBD2, on 6 matching bases. Sample: PBMCs. The bases read TGTGCCAGCAGCTTAACTCGCGGGATGGCCAAAAACATTCAGTACTTC. It translates to CASSLTRGMAKNIQYF.